One sample yielded the 5 T cell receptor beta chains listed below, sequenced in a study of blood T cells in healthy people across ages. Then a second PCR, running roughly 6 to 12 cycles, was carried out with a sample-barcoded 5' primer and a J-beta primer mix. TCRdb re-analysed the 5' RACE reads in MiXCR, keeping a single row per CDR3 protein. The data contain roughly 1,300,000 distinct CDR3 sequences, 59% of them seen just once; the ten biggest clones take up about 6.3%. What was sequenced was blood. The receptors were sampled from a man younger than 35 in good health.

The rearrangement joins TRBV19 to TRBJ2-1, with D perhaps TRBD1 (5 bases). The DNA matches TRBJ2-7 better at its end, which makes the J call doubtful. There are 14 residues in the CDR3. The germline V gene has CDR1 LNHDA and CDR2 SQIVND (reference sequence). This chain's CDR3 is CASSKTEIYNEQYF. In DNA form, the CDR3 reads TGTGCCAGTAGTAAGACAGAAATCTACAATGAGCAGTACTTC.

The genes are TRBV12-3 or TRBV12-4 and TRBJ2-5; 8 bases are a match to TRBD1. The CDR3 contains 14 residues. With V trimmed by 5 bases and J by 7 bases, 9 bases remained unmatched. The chain's CDR3 is CASSSGQGQGTQYF. The CDR3 nucleotides are TGTGCCAGCAGTAGTGGACAGGGCCAGGGGACCCAGTACTTC.

The V call is TRBV29-1, the J call TRBJ1-2; the D is unclear. This CDR3 is built from 15 residues. Trimming removed 3 bases at V and 2 bases at J, with 16 bases between. CDR1 is SQVTM and CDR2 is ANQGSEA in the germline V gene. The DNA of the CDR3 is TGCAGCGTTGAGGGATCGGCAGAGCTCAACTATGGCTACACCTTC. Translating gives CSVEGSAELNYGYTF.

The sample holds a few counts of this clonotype. The chain combines TRBV25-1 with TRBJ2-3, with no clear D. V dropped 8 bases and J dropped 6 bases, with 9 bases sitting between them. Germline V gene sequence: CDR1 MGHDK, CDR2 SYGVNS. This CDR3 has 11 residues. Written as DNA, the CDR3 is TGTGCCAGCCACAGTGGGGATACGCAGTATTTT. As protein: CASHSGDTQYF.

The rearrangement links TRBV7-9 to TRBJ1-2; possible D gene TRBD1, 5 bases. This CDR3 is built from 13 residues. V lost 5 bases and J lost 8, with 15 bases in between. Germline V lookup: CDR1 SEHNR, CDR2 FQNEAQ (reference sequence). As DNA, the CDR3 is TGTGCCAGCAGCATCCGGGACTCTCAAGGCTACACCTTC. Protein: CASSIRDSQGYTF.